Listed here is a single T cell receptor beta chain. This record comes from a study of blood T cell repertoires in COVID-19. This CDR3 spans 14 amino acids. V lost 5 bases, J lost 2 bases, and 10 bases lay in between. Germline V gene data show CDR1 as MDHEN and CDR2 as SYDVKM. The assay was immunoSEQ multiplex PCR, and TCRdb's table has in-frame clones only and misses some. The sample consists of about 54,000 clones, around four fifths of them appearing once. The specimen was peripheral blood. The chain carries TRBV28 and TRBJ1-3; weak D call: TRBD1 (5 bases). The TCR originated in a man aged 45-60 years with acute or convalescent COVID-19. CDR3 region: CASSTDSTGNTIYF. In DNA, the CDR3 is TGTGCCAGCAGTACCGACAGCACTGGAAACACCATATATTTT.